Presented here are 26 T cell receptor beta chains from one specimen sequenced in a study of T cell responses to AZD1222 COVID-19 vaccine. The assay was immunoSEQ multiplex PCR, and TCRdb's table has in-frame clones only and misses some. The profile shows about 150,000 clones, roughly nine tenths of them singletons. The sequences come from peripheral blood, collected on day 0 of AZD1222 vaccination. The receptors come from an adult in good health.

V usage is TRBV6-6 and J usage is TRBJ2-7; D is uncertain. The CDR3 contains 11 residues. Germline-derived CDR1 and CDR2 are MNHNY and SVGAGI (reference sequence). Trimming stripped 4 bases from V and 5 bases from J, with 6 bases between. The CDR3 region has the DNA TGTGCCAGCAGTTTAAGGGACGAGCAGTACTTC. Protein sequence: CASSLRDEQYF.

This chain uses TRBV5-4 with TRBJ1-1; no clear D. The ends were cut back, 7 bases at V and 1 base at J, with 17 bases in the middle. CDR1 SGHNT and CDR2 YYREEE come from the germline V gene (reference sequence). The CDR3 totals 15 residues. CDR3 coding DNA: TGTGCCAGCGGAATGGCCCCGACGGGGAACACTGAAGCTTTCTTT. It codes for CASGMAPTGNTEAFF.

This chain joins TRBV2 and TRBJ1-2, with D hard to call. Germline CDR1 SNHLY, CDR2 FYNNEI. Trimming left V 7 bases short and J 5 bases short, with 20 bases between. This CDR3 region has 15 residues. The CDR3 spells CASKMAADLVYGYTF. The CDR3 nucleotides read TGTGCCAGCAAGATGGCCGCCGACCTCGTTTATGGCTACACCTTC.

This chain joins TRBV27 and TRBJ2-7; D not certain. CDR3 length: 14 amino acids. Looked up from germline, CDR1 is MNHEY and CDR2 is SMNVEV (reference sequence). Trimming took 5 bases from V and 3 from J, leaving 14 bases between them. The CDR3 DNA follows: TGTGCCAGCAGTCCACGGGCTCCGATCTACGAGCAGTACTTC. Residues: CASSPRAPIYEQYF.

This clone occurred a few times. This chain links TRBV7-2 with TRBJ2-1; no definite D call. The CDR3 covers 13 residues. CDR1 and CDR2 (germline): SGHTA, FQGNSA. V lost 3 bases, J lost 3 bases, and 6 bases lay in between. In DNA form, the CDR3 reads TGTGCCAGCAGCTTGGGCAACTACAATGAGCAGTTCTTC. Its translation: CASSLGNYNEQFF.

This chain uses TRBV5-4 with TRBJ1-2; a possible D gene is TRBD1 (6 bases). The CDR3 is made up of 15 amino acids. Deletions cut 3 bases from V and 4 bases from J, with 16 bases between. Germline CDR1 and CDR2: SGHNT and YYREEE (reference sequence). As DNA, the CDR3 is TGTGCCAGCAGCTCCCCAAGGGGGGCTAGCTATGGCTACACCTTC. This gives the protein CASSSPRGASYGYTF. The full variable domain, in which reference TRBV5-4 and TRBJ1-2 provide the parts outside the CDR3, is ETGVTQSPTHLIKTRGQQVTLRCSSQSGHNTVSWYQQALGQGPQFIFQYYREEENGRGNFPPRFSGLQFPNYSSELNVNALELDDSALYLCASSSPRGASYGYTFGSGTRLTVV.

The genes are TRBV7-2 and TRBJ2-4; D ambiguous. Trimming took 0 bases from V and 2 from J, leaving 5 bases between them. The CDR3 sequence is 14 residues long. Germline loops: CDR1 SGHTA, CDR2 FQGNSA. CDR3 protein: CASSLALTKNIQYF. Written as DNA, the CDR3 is TGTGCCAGCAGCTTAGCCCTTACCAAAAACATTCAGTACTTC.

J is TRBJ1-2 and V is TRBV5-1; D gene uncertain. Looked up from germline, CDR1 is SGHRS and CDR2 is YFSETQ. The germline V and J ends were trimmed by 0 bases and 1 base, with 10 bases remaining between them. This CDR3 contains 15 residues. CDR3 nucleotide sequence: TGCGCCAGCAGCTTGGAAAGCAGCCGTAACTATGGCTACACCTTC. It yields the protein CASSLESSRNYGYTF. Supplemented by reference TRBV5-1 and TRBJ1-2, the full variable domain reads KAGVTQTPRYLIKTRGQQVTLSCSPISGHRSVSWYQQTPGQGLQFLFEYFSETQRNKGNFPGRFSGRQFSNSRSEMNVSTLELGDSALYLCASSLESSRNYGYTFGSGTRLTVV.

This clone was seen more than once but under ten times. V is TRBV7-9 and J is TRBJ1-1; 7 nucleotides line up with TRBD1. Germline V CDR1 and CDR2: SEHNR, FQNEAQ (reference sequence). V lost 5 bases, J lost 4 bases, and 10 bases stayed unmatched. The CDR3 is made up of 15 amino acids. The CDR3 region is CASSPRQGASTEAFF. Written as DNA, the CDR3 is TGTGCCAGCAGCCCGCGACAGGGTGCGAGCACTGAAGCTTTCTTT.

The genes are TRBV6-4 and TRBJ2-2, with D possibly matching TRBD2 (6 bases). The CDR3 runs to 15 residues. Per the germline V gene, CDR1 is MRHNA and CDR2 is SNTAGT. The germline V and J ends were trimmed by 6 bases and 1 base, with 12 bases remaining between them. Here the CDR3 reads CASSSGQGNTGELFF. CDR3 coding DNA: TGTGCCAGCAGCAGCGGGCAGGGGAACACCGGGGAGCTGTTTTTT.

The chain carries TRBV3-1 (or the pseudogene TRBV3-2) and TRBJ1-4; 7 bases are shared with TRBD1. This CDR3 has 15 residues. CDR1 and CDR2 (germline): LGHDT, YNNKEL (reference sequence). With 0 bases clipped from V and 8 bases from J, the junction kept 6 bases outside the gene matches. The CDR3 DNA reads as TGTGCCAGCAGCCAAGAATTAGGGGGCGCGGAAAAACTGTTTTTT. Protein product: CASSQELGGAEKLFF.

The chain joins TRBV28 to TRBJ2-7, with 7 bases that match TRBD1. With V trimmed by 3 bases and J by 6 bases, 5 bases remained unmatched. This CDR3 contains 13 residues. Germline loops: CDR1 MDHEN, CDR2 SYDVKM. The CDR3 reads CASSFPGTVEQYF. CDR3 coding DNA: TGTGCCAGCAGTTTCCCTGGGACAGTCGAGCAGTACTTC.

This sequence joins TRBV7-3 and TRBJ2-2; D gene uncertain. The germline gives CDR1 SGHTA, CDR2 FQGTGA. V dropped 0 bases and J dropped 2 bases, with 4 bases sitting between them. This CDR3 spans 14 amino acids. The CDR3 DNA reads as TGTGCCAGCAGCTTAACATTAAACACCGGGGAGCTGTTTTTT. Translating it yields CASSLTLNTGELFF.

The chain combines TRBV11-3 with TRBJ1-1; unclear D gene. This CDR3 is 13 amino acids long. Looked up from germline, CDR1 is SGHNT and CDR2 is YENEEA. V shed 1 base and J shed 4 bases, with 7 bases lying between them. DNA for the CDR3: TGTGCCAGCAGCTTAGTGGCAGGCACTGAAGCTTTCTTT. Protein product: CASSLVAGTEAFF.

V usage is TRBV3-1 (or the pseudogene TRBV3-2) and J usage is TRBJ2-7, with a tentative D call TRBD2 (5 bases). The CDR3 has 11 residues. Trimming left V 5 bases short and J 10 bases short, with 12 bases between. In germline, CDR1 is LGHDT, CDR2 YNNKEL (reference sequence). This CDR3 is CASSEGRAQYF. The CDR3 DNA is TGTGCCAGCAGCGAAGGGCGGGCCCAGTACTTC.

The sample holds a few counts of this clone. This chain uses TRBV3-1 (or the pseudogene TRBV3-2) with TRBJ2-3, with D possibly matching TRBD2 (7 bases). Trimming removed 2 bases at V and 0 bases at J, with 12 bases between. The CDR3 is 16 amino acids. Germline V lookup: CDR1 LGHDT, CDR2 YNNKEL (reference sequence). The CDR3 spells CASSQYGGRSTDTQYF. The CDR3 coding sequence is TGTGCCAGCAGCCAATACGGGGGGCGGAGCACAGATACGCAGTATTTT.

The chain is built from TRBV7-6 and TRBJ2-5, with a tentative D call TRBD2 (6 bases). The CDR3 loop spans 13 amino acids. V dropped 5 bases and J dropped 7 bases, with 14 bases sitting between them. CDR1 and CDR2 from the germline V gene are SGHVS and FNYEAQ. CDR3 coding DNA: TGTGCCAGCAGCGAAGGGATGGGGGGGACCCAGTACTTC. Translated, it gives CASSEGMGGTQYF.

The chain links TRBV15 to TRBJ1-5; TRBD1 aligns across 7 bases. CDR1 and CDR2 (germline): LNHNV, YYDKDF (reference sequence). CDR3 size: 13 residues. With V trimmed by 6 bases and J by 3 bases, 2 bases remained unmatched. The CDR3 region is CATRTGPNQPQHF. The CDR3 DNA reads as TGTGCCACCAGGACAGGGCCCAATCAGCCCCAGCATTTT. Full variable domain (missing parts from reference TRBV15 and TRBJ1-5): DAMVIQNPRYQVTQFGKPVTLSCSQTLNHNVMYWYQQKSSQAPKLLFHYYDKDFNNEADTPDNFQSRRPNTSFCFLDIRSPGLGDTAMYLCATRTGPNQPQHFGDGTRLSIL.

The CDR3 loop is CASSQDLGPGNQPQHF. The CDR3 DNA reads as TGTGCCAGCAGCCAAGATCTAGGCCCAGGCAATCAGCCCCAGCATTTT. The chain employs TRBV3-1 (or the pseudogene TRBV3-2) and TRBJ1-5; D gene uncertain. The CDR3 spans 16 residues. Trimming shortened V by 0 bases and J by 2 bases, and 11 bases separated the two germline ends. Germline V CDR1 and CDR2: LGHDT, YNNKEL (reference sequence).

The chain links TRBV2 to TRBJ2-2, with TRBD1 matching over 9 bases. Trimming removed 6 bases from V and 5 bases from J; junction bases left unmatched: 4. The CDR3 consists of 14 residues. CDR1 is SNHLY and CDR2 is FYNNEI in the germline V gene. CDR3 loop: CASRGQGWTGELFF. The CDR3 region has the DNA TGTGCCAGCAGGGGACAGGGATGGACCGGGGAGCTGTTTTTT.

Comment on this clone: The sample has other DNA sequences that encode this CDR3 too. CDR3 sequence reads: CATSRVGTGELFF. The DNA of the CDR3 is TGTGCCACCAGCAGAGTTGGCACCGGGGAGCTGTTTTTT. The chain has TRBV15 and TRBJ2-2, with D unresolved. The CDR3 is 13 residues long. The V and J ends lost 1 base and 4 bases respectively, with 4 bases between them. Germline loops: CDR1 LNHNV, CDR2 YYDKDF (reference sequence).

CDR3: CASSFRSGGIEKLFF. CDR3 DNA sequence: TGTGCCAGCAGCTTTCGTTCCGGGGGGATTGAAAAACTGTTTTTT. The chain couples TRBV5-6 to TRBJ1-4; the D gene is possibly TRBD1 (5 bases). The CDR3 length is 15 residues. The germline CDR1 and CDR2 sequences are SGHDT and YYEEEE. Trimming stripped 2 bases from V and 7 bases from J, with 15 bases between.

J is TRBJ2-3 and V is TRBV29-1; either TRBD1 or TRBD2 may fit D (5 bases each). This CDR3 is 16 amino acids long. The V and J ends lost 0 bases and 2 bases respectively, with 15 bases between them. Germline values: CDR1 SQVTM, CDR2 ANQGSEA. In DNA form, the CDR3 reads TGCAGCGTTGAAGATAGGGTATGGGGACCCACAGATACGCAGTATTTT. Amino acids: CSVEDRVWGPTDTQYF.

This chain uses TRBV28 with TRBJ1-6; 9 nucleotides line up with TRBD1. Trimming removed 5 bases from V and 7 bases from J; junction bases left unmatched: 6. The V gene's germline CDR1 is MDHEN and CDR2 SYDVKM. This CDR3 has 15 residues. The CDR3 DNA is TGTGCCAGCAGTCGGACAGGGGTCCTGAATTCACCCCTCCACTTT. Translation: CASSRTGVLNSPLHF.

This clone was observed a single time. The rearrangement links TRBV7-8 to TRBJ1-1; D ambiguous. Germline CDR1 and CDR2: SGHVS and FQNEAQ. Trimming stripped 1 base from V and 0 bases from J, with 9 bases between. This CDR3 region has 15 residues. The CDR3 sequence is CASSLEAGMNTEAFF. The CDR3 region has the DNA TGTGCCAGCAGCTTAGAGGCGGGGATGAACACTGAAGCTTTCTTT.

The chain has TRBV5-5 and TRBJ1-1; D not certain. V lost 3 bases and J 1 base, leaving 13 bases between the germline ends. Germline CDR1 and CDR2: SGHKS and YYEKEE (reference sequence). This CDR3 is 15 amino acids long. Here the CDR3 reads CASSYLSFSNTEAFF. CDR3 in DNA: TGTGCCAGCAGCTATTTGTCATTCTCGAACACTGAAGCTTTCTTT.